Listed below are T cell receptor beta chains from one sample, sequenced in a study of blood T cell repertoires in COVID-19. Generated by immunoSEQ multiplex PCR, the TCRdb table keeps only in-frame clones and is missing some. The sample lists around 370,000 clones, 88% occurring once. Sequenced sample: PBMCs or T cells enriched from blood (not recorded which). The receptors shown here come from a woman under 30 who had recovered from COVID-19. The CDR3 runs from the conserved cysteine through the conserved F or W. Fields, in order: J gene, clone size, D gene, V gene, CDR3 protein, CDR3 DNA. D genes are given only for firm matches. The listing skips clone size in some rows; elsewhere it reads once, few, many or a size class.

>TRBJ1-3|once|TRBD1|TRBV19
CASSSGTGKVDTIYF
TGTGCCAGTAGTTCCGGGACAGGGAAGGTGGACACCATATATTTT
>TRBJ1-1|.|.|TRBV5-8
CASSLGFEKTEAFF
TGTGCCAGCAGCTTGGGGTTTGAGAAGACTGAAGCTTTCTTT
>TRBJ2-5|.|.|TRBV7-9
CASSFLQATYGFQETQYF
TGTGCCAGCAGCTTCCTACAGGCTACGTACGGATTTCAAGAGACCCAGTACTTC
>TRBJ2-5|.|.|TRBV15
CATSGQLQGHGETQYF
TGTGCCACCAGCGGGCAACTCCAAGGACATGGAGAGACCCAGTACTTC
>TRBJ1-5|.|.|TRBV6-5
CASSYGGMGNQPQHF
TGTGCCAGCAGTTACGGGGGGATGGGCAATCAGCCCCAGCATTTT
>TRBJ1-2|.|.|TRBV9
CASSVVSQVNYGYTF
TGTGCCAGCAGCGTAGTTAGTCAGGTTAACTATGGCTACACCTTC
>TRBJ2-1|.|TRBD2|TRBV6-1
CASRELAGFSYNEQFF
TGTGCCAGCAGGGAACTAGCGGGGTTCTCCTACAATGAGCAGTTCTTC
>TRBJ2-1|.|TRBD2|TRBV6-4
CASSDTSGPSSYNEQFF
TGTGCCAGCAGTGACACTAGCGGGCCGAGCTCCTACAATGAGCAGTTCTTC
>TRBJ1-1|.|TRBD1|TRBV27
CASSGQGTVTMNTEAFF
TGTGCCAGCAGTGGCCAAGGGACAGTGACAATGAACACTGAAGCTTTCTTT
>TRBJ2-7|.|.|TRBV7-9
CASTSQTYEQYF
TGTGCCAGCACCTCACAGACGTACGAGCAGTACTTC
>TRBJ2-1|.|.|TRBV12-5
CASGFTNEQFF
TGTGCTAGTGGTTTTACAAATGAGCAGTTCTTC
>TRBJ1-1|.|TRBD1|TRBV6-1
CASSEGSKDRGAFF
TGTGCCAGCAGTGAAGGGTCAAAGGACAGGGGAGCTTTCTTT
>TRBJ1-1|.|.|TRBV7-9
CASSLNRETEAFF
TGTGCCAGCAGCTTAAACAGGGAGACTGAAGCTTTCTTT
>TRBJ2-7|few|TRBD1|TRBV10-3
CATSPRGYEQYF
TGTGCCACTTCTCCCAGGGGGTATGAGCAGTACTTC
>TRBJ1-6|.|TRBD1|TRBV2
CASSEHEGQANSPLHF
TGTGCCAGCAGTGAACATGAGGGACAGGCGAATTCACCCCTCCACTTT
>TRBJ2-7|.|TRBD2|TRBV4-1
CASSLMTSSYEQYF
TGCGCCAGCAGCCTGATGACTAGCAGTTACGAGCAGTACTTC
>TRBJ1-1|.|.|TRBV5-1
CASSAGRGLNTEAFF
TGCGCCAGCAGCGCGGGACGGGGACTGAACACTGAAGCTTTCTTT
>TRBJ1-2|.|TRBD1|TRBV6-2/TRBV6-3
CASSQTGDYGYTF
TGTGCCAGCAGTCAGACAGGGGACTATGGCTACACCTTC
>TRBJ1-1|.|TRBD1|TRBV11-2
CASSPGMGQVFF
TGTGCCAGCAGCCCGGGGATGGGACAGGTCTTCTTT
>TRBJ1-2|once|.|TRBV19
CASSHTPGSRAYGYTF
TGTGCCAGTAGTCATACCCCAGGATCCAGGGCCTATGGCTACACCTTC
>TRBJ1-5|.|TRBD1|TRBV5-7
CARDGQGCIWQPQHF
TGTGCCAGGGATGGACAGGGGTGTATTTGGCAGCCCCAGCATTTT
>TRBJ1-1|.|.|TRBV6-1
CASSEYLTARGTEAFF
TGTGCCAGCAGTGAATATTTAACAGCCAGGGGCACTGAAGCTTTCTTT
>TRBJ1-6|few|.|TRBV5-1
CASSLELGSPLHF
TGCGCCAGCAGCTTGGAACTCGGTTCACCCCTCCACTTT
>TRBJ2-1|.|TRBD1|TRBV27
CASSLSTGTAYNEQFF
TGTGCCAGCAGTTTGTCAACGGGGACAGCGTACAATGAGCAGTTCTTC
>TRBJ1-6|few|.|TRBV28
CASRTATNSPLHF
TGTGCCAGCAGGACAGCGACAAATTCACCCCTCCACTTT
>TRBJ2-1|.|TRBD2|TRBV3-1/TRBV3-2
CASRGTGGPSYNEQFF
TGTGCCAGCAGAGGAACGGGGGGACCATCCTACAATGAGCAGTTCTTC
>TRBJ1-1|.|TRBD1|TRBV27
CASRPGDRATEAFF
TGTGCCAGCAGGCCGGGAGACAGGGCCACTGAAGCTTTCTTT
>TRBJ1-5|.|.|TRBV6-2/TRBV6-3
CASSYSLGGARGNQPQHF
TGTGCCAGCAGTTACTCATTAGGCGGGGCTCGAGGCAATCAGCCCCAGCATTTT
>TRBJ1-1|.|.|TRBV3-1/TRBV3-2
CASSQVQRPTMNTEAFF
TGTGCCAGCAGCCAAGTTCAGCGTCCAACCATGAACACTGAAGCTTTCTTT
>TRBJ2-3|.|TRBD1|TRBV5-4
CASSLWTGAGTDTQYF
TGTGCCAGCAGCTTATGGACAGGGGCTGGAACAGATACGCAGTATTTT
>TRBJ1-1|.|TRBD1|TRBV5-1
CASSIDSRQGYTEAFF
TGCGCCAGCAGCATAGACAGCCGACAGGGCTACACTGAAGCTTTCTTT
>TRBJ1-5|.|TRBD1|TRBV7-2
CASSLGDRENQPQHF
TGTGCCAGCAGCTTAGGGGACAGAGAAAATCAGCCCCAGCATTTT
>TRBJ1-4|.|.|TRBV30
CAWGRNEKLFF
TGTGCCTGGGGCCGTAATGAAAAACTGTTTTTT
>TRBJ2-7|.|.|TRBV23-1
CASSQSIGGFHRSYEQYF
TGCGCCAGCAGTCAATCAATCGGAGGGTTTCATCGCTCCTACGAGCAGTACTTC
>TRBJ2-2|once|TRBD2|TRBV11-2
CASSLESGIGELFF
TGTGCCAGCAGCTTGGAAAGCGGGATCGGGGAGCTGTTTTTT
>TRBJ2-2|.|.|TRBV4-2
CASTSRGRGAYTGELFF
TGTGCCAGCACCTCCAGAGGTCGGGGGGCTTACACCGGGGAGCTGTTTTTT
>TRBJ1-4|.|.|TRBV28
CASSLIGPPFEKLFF
TGTGCCAGCAGTTTAATTGGGCCCCCTTTTGAAAAACTGTTTTTT
>TRBJ2-2|.|.|TRBV9
CATGSTGELFF
TGTGCCACCGGGAGCACCGGGGAGCTGTTTTTT
>TRBJ1-1|.|.|TRBV30
CAWQHPEGTEAFF
TGTGCCTGGCAACACCCGGAGGGCACTGAAGCTTTCTTT
>TRBJ2-1|.|TRBD2|TRBV7-3
CASSLDINRLAGVENEQFF
TGTGCCAGCAGCTTGGACATCAACAGACTAGCGGGGGTGGAGAATGAGCAGTTCTTC
>TRBJ1-5|once|TRBD1|TRBV24-1
CATSDPTGWPFQPQHF
TGTGCCACCAGTGACCCGACAGGGTGGCCCTTTCAGCCCCAGCATTTT
>TRBJ2-1|.|.|TRBV25-1
CASSGNYYNEQFF
TGTGCCAGCAGCGGCAACTACTACAATGAGCAGTTCTTC
>TRBJ2-3|.|.|TRBV5-1
CASSQDSPTRGDTQYF
TGCGCCAGCAGCCAAGACAGTCCAACAAGGGGAGATACGCAGTATTTT
>TRBJ2-3|once|TRBD1|TRBV6-5
CASSYLTGQGYDTQYF
TGTGCCAGCAGTTATCTCACGGGACAGGGGTACGATACGCAGTATTTT
>TRBJ1-2|.|TRBD1|TRBV5-1
CASSSDRVGYGYTF
TGCGCCAGCAGCTCCGACAGGGTTGGCTATGGCTACACCTTC
>TRBJ1-3|.|.|TRBV30
CAWKRRGSGNTIYF
TGTGCCTGGAAACGTCGGGGTTCTGGAAACACCATATATTTT
>TRBJ1-5|.|.|TRBV5-1
CASSLGGVNQPQHF
TGCGCCAGCAGCTTGGGAGGAGTCAATCAGCCCCAGCATTTT
>TRBJ1-4|.|.|TRBV16
CASSQYGTATNEKLFF
TGTGCCAGCAGCCAATACGGGACTGCAACTAATGAAAAACTGTTTTTT